The 10 T cell receptor beta chains below all came from one sample that was sequenced in a study of lymphopenia after photon versus proton radiotherapy. The method was immunoSEQ multiplex PCR; TCRdb's version includes in-frame clones alone and lacks a portion of them. The sample lists 70,000 to 95,000 clones; approximately 82% were seen once. Sample: peripheral blood, taken from a patient treated with proton-based radiotherapy. Receptors were obtained from a man in his 60s with pancreatic cancer.

The gene calls are TRBV2 and TRBJ1-4, with D unresolved. Trimming pared 6 bases from V and 5 bases from J, leaving 4 bases between. Germline loops: CDR1 SNHLY, CDR2 FYNNEI. CDR3 size: 11 residues. The CDR3 loop is CASRENEKLFF. The CDR3, as DNA: TGTGCCAGCAGAGAAAATGAAAAACTGTTTTTT.

The chain combines TRBV6-1 with TRBJ2-1; 10 positions agree with TRBD2. Germline V gene lookup returns CDR1 MNHNS and CDR2 SASEGT. J lost 6 bases, V lost 6 bases, and 8 bases had no gene match. The CDR3 runs 15 residues. The DNA of the CDR3 is TGTGCCAGCAGCGTTCTAGCGGGAGTTGGCAATGAGCAGTTCTTC. Translated, it gives CASSVLAGVGNEQFF.

By sample fraction, this clone is medium-sized. The CDR3 nucleotides are TGTGCCAGTAGAGAAGCTCAAGTCAATCAGCCCCAGCATTTT. It specifies CASREAQVNQPQHF. The chain recombines TRBV19 with TRBJ1-5; no clear D gene. Germline CDR1 is LNHDA and CDR2 is SQIVND (reference sequence). Between the trimmed V and J ends, which lost 6 bases and 3 bases, there was a span of 12 bases. The CDR3 is 14 residues long.

The chain recombines TRBV11-3 with TRBJ2-6; unclear D gene. Per germline, CDR1 SGHNT and CDR2 YENEEA. The length of the CDR3 is 17 residues. The V gene lost 2 bases and the J gene lost 2 bases, with 13 bases spanning the gap. The CDR3 nucleotides read TGTGCCAGCAGCTTAATTACAATGGGTGCTGGGGCCAACGTCCTGACTTTC. It codes for CASSLITMGAGANVLTF.

V usage is TRBV7-9 and J usage is TRBJ2-3; 8 bases are a match to TRBD2. Germline V gene sequence: CDR1 SEHNR, CDR2 FQNEAQ (reference sequence). CDR3 length: 15 amino acids. Unmatched junction bases numbered 5, after V lost 5 bases and J lost 1 base. The CDR3 spells CASSRPAGGTDTQYF. Here the CDR3 DNA reads TGTGCCAGCAGCCGACCAGCGGGAGGCACAGATACGCAGTATTTT.

The chain carries TRBV7-2 and TRBJ2-1; TRBD2 agrees at 9 bases. CDR1 and CDR2 (germline): SGHTA, FQGNSA. The CDR3 loop spans 17 amino acids. The V and J ends lost 2 bases and 8 bases, in that order; junction bases with no gene match: 13. The CDR3 region has the DNA TGTGCCAGCAGCTTAACCCAGGGACTAGCCGTAGGGGATGAGCAGTTCTTC. It specifies CASSLTQGLAVGDEQFF.

The chain is built from TRBV28 and TRBJ1-1; D gene unclear. The CDR3 has 14 amino acids. The V end was cut by 5 bases, the J end by 8 bases, with 18 bases between. CDR1 and CDR2 (germline): MDHEN, SYDVKM. The CDR3 sequence: CASSIFRSTPEAFF. The CDR3, as DNA: TGTGCCAGCAGTATCTTCCGGAGCACCCCGGAAGCTTTCTTT.

This clone turned up a few times. The V gene is TRBV25-1, the J gene TRBJ2-3; D not certain. CDR3 length: 12 amino acids. Trimming shortened V by 6 bases and J by 0 bases, and 4 bases separated the two germline ends. Per germline, CDR1 MGHDK and CDR2 SYGVNS. The CDR3 reads CASSPSTDTQYF. CDR3 in DNA: TGTGCCAGCAGCCCGAGCACAGATACGCAGTATTTT.

V gene TRBV4-3 combines with J gene TRBJ2-7, with D unresolved. CDR3 length: 14 amino acids. The germline V and J ends were trimmed by 1 base and 3 bases, with 10 bases remaining between them. Germline V CDR1 and CDR2: LGHNA, YSLEER. In DNA, the CDR3 is TGCGCCAGCAGCCAAGGGGCTGGGGTCTACGAGCAGTACTTC. Translating gives CASSQGAGVYEQYF.

The chain links TRBV28 to TRBJ1-4; D is undetermined. The CDR3 length is 18 residues. V lost 3 bases, J lost 4 bases, and 21 bases lay in between. Per germline, CDR1 MDHEN and CDR2 SYDVKM. This chain's CDR3 is CASSLSTGFGNFNEKLFF. CDR3 coding DNA: TGTGCCAGCAGTTTGAGTACGGGTTTTGGAAACTTTAATGAAAAACTGTTTTTT.